This section outlines one T cell receptor (beta chain) sequence together with its context. What this receptor recognizes is not known. Base qualities are missing; no much larger clone stands one base away. The CDR3 holds 14 amino acids from the cysteine to the phenylalanine. Only CDR3 DNA is held: 42 bases, read in frame from base 1. Relative to germline, V is missing 0 bases and J is missing 6 bases, with 5 bases of the junction outside any gene match. CDR1 and CDR2 are read off the germline V gene as SGHRS and YFSETQ. This sample stems from a study of patients and donors after allogeneic stem cell transplantation (dated by TCRdb to between 2020 and 2021). The library was built by means of RT-PCR. Sequenced on a NextSeq 550. Through fastp at Q25 and MiXCR, TCRdb rebuilt clones from the public reads, retaining in-frame beta chains. Identical CDR3 proteins give one entry, which carries the most common genes and DNA. The sample table shows roughly 960,000 distinct CDR3 sequences, and roughly 17% are seen once. The ten largest clones capture 5% to 6.5% of the sample.

This sequence was found in a human donor who was either an allogeneic HSCT recipient or a stem cell or donor lymphocyte infusion donor (not recorded which). It is not recorded whose cells these are; they may come from a transplant donor. In this chain, TRBV5-1 is recombined with TRBJ1-1, with 7 bases matching TRBD1. Sequencing used blood, either unsorted or a sorted T cell fraction (not recorded which). The CDR3 in this case is CASSLASDRAEAFF. The nucleotides read TGCGCCAGCAGCTTGGCCTCCGACAGGGCTGAAGCTTTCTTT.